The clone carrying this T cell receptor beta chain was observed a handful of times. What it recognizes is unknown. All of the isolated RNA was reverse transcribed, so expressed TCRB transcripts were sequenced. Libraries were prepared by immunoSEQ multiplex PCR; TCRdb keeps only in-frame clonotypes and omits some of them. The sample yields around 280,000 clones, approximately 16% seen once. These data belong to a study of beta chain features in type 1 diabetes. General study findings and limits: TCRB CDR3s were moderately but significantly shorter in Type 1 diabetes patients in all four CD4+ subsets.

J was trimmed by 1 base and V by 5 bases; bases with no gene match: 3. Germline V gives CDR1 SNHLY, CDR2 FYNNEI. This CDR3 spans 14 amino acids. The sample consisted of naive CD4+ T cells from blood. The sequence was obtained from a man between 18 and 35 years old with type 1 diabetes. The genes are TRBV2 and TRBJ2-5, with 8 bases fitting TRBD1. The CDR3 is CASSQDRVQETQYF. The CDR3 bases are TGTGCCAGCAGTCAGGACAGGGTCCAAGAGACCCAGTACTTC. Combining the CDR3 with reference TRBV2 and TRBJ2-5 gives the whole variable domain EPEVTQTPSHQVTQMGQEVILRCVPISNHLYFYWYRQILGQKVEFLVSFYNNEISEKSEIFDDQFSVERPDGSNFTLKIRSTKLEDSAMYFCASSQDRVQETQYFGPGTRLLVL.